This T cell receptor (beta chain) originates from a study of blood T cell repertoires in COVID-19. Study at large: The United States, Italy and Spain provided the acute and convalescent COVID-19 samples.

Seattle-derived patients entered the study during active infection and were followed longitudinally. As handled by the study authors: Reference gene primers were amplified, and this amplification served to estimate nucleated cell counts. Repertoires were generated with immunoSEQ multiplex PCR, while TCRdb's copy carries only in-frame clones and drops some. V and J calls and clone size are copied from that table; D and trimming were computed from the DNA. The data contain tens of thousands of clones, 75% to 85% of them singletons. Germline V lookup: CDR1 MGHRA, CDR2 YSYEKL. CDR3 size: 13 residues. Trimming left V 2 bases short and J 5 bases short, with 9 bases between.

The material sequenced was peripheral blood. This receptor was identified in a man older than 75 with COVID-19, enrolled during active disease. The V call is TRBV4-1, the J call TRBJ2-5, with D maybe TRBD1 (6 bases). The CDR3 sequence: CASSQPGEETQYF. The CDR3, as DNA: TGCGCCAGCAGCCAACCAGGGGAGGAGACCCAGTACTTC.